Below are 21 T cell receptor beta chains sequenced from a single sample in a study of response to subunit inactivated influenza vaccine. From the RT-PCR reads, TCRdb called clonotypes with MiXCR, one entry per CDR3 protein. This sample has roughly 570,000 distinct CDR3 sequences, with 14% found just once. This sample comprised PBMCs from blood, obtained about 13 days after vaccination. The receptors originated from a man aged 45 to 65 who received an inactivated influenza vaccine.

The chain uses TRBV6-5 and TRBJ2-1; the match to TRBD2 covers 14 bases. In germline, CDR1 is MNHEY, CDR2 SVGAGI. V gave up 2 bases and J gave up 8 bases; unmatched junction bases: 8. CDR3 length: 17 amino acids. The CDR3 nucleotides read TGTGCCAGCAGTTACGCATACGGGACTAGCGGGAGTTATGAGCAGTTCTTC. Its protein is CASSYAYGTSGSYEQFF.

Only a few counts were recorded for this clonotype. CDR3 in amino acids: CASSSQRVAGGNSYEQYF. Here the CDR3 DNA reads TGTGCCAGCAGCTCCCAAAGAGTCGCGGGGGGAAACTCCTACGAGCAGTACTTC. The chain combines TRBV7-8 with TRBJ2-7, with 8 bases aligning to TRBD2. The CDR3 contains 18 residues. The germline gives CDR1 SGHVS, CDR2 FQNEAQ. J gave up 0 bases and V 4 bases, and 14 bases lay outside the gene matches.

This clonotype has a handful of counts. This sequence joins TRBV5-1 and TRBJ1-1; D is unclear. Germline V lookup: CDR1 SGHRS, CDR2 YFSETQ. V lost 4 bases and J 1 base, leaving 8 bases between the germline ends. This CDR3 is 13 amino acids long. CDR3 loop: CASSTTGNTEAFF. The CDR3 region has the DNA TGCGCCAGCAGCACGACGGGGAACACTGAAGCTTTCTTT.

The chain uses TRBV7-2 and TRBJ2-1; 8 bases line up with TRBD1. The V segment lost 4 bases and the J segment 2 bases; nucleotides outside the gene matches: 4. CDR1 SGHTA and CDR2 FQGNSA come from the germline V gene. This CDR3 comprises 15 residues. The CDR3 loop is CASSSGTGTYNEQFF. CDR3 bases: TGTGCCAGCAGCTCCGGGACAGGTACCTACAATGAGCAGTTCTTC.

V usage is TRBV9 and J usage is TRBJ1-4; maybe TRBD1 (6 bases). This CDR3 has 15 amino acids. V was cut by 3 bases and J by 4 bases, with 13 bases left in between. Germline CDR1 is SGDLS and CDR2 is YYNGEE. CDR3 amino acids: CASSASQGYNEKLFF. The CDR3 DNA reads TGTGCCAGCAGCGCCTCACAGGGCTATAATGAAAAACTGTTTTTT.

The J gene is TRBJ2-3, the V gene TRBV12-3 or TRBV12-4; D is perhaps TRBD1 (6 bases). This CDR3 is 14 amino acids long. V was trimmed by 3 bases and J by 2 bases, leaving 9 bases between them. Here the CDR3 reads CASSLQGITDTQYF. The CDR3 DNA follows: TGTGCCAGCAGTTTGCAGGGGATCACAGATACGCAGTATTTT.

This clonotype was picked up many times. A much larger clone sits a single nucleotide away, making a read error possible. The chain joins TRBV2 to TRBJ2-7, with TRBD1 as a possible D gene (6 bases). The CDR3 has 12 amino acids. In germline, CDR1 is SNHLY, CDR2 FYNNEI. Deletions cut 6 bases from V and 3 bases from J, with 9 bases between. The CDR3 here is CASSVDSYEQYF. The CDR3 DNA sequence: TGTGCCAGCAGCGTGGACAGCTACGAGCAGTACTTC.

This clonotype appeared a few times. V is TRBV20-1 and J is TRBJ2-1; TRBD2 matches 7 bases. This CDR3 region has 12 residues. With V trimmed by 4 bases and J by 11 bases, 8 bases remained unmatched. The V gene's germline CDR1 is DFQATT and CDR2 SNEGSKA (reference sequence). The CDR3 spells CSAILAGLKQFF. Written as DNA, the CDR3 is TGCAGTGCTATTTTAGCGGGTTTGAAGCAGTTCTTC.

This clonotype was counted between two and nine times. The chain couples TRBV20-1 to TRBJ2-3; 11 nucleotides match TRBD2. CDR1 is DFQATT, CDR2 SNEGSKA, per germline (reference sequence). The CDR3 spans 15 residues. The V gene end was trimmed by 6 bases and the J gene end by 0 bases; junction bases not matched to a gene: 5. For the CDR3, the DNA is TGCAGTGCCTACGGACTAGCGGGTAGCACAGATACGCAGTATTTT. Translating it yields CSAYGLAGSTDTQYF.

This clonotype occurred many times. The chain combines TRBV6-2 or TRBV6-3 with TRBJ2-1; perhaps TRBD1 as D (5 bases). There are 11 residues in the CDR3. Deletions cut 6 bases from V and 5 bases from J, with 5 bases between. Germline values: CDR1 MNHEY, CDR2 SVGEGT. CDR3 sequence reads: CASSRDNEQFF. CDR3 nucleotides: TGTGCCAGCAGCAGGGACAATGAGCAGTTCTTC.

This clonotype was detected a few times. V is TRBV28 and J is TRBJ1-2; D gene uncertain. This CDR3 is 12 amino acids long. In germline, CDR1 is MDHEN, CDR2 SYDVKM. V lost 8 bases and J 4 bases, leaving 11 bases between the germline ends. As DNA, the CDR3 is TGTGCCAGCGGAACTCGGCTCTATGGCTACACCTTC. This codes for CASGTRLYGYTF.

This rearrangement joins TRBV3-1 to TRBJ2-7; 16 bases map to TRBD2. CDR3 length equals 18 residues. Germline V lookup: CDR1 LGHDT, CDR2 YNNKEL (reference sequence). Trimming removed 0 bases from V and 4 bases from J; junction bases left unmatched: 6. The CDR3 region has the DNA TGTGCCAGCAGCCAAGATCTAGGGACTAGCGGGAGGGGATACGAGCAGTACTTC. Its translation is CASSQDLGTSGRGYEQYF.

This chain connects TRBV12-3 or TRBV12-4 to TRBJ2-2; 7 bases are shared with TRBD1. Trimming took 6 bases from V and 3 from J; bases not matched to a gene: 4. The CDR3 runs to 14 residues. The CDR3 loop is CASRRGRYTGELFF. The CDR3, as DNA: TGTGCCAGCAGAAGGGGGCGGTACACCGGGGAGCTGTTTTTT.

This clonotype has only a few counts. The chain links TRBV7-8 to TRBJ2-7; TRBD2 aligns across 11 bases. CDR1 is SGHVS, CDR2 FQNEAQ, per germline. The CDR3 loop spans 20 amino acids. The ends lost 0 bases at V and 0 bases at J; junction bases unmatched: 13. CDR3 in amino acids: CASSLARFSGRAVISYEQYF. For the CDR3, the DNA is TGTGCCAGCAGCTTAGCGCGTTTTAGCGGGAGGGCGGTTATCTCCTACGAGCAGTACTTC.

This clonotype was observed a handful of times. J is TRBJ1-1 and V is TRBV25-1; D perhaps matches TRBD1 (5 bases). The CDR3 runs to 16 residues. Germline CDR1 is MGHDK and CDR2 is SYGVNS. Trimming cost V 1 base and J 3 bases, with 15 bases left between them. CDR3 sequence: CASSEWGEGSDTEAFF. The CDR3 bases are TGTGCCAGCAGTGAATGGGGTGAGGGGTCGGACACTGAAGCTTTCTTT.

The gene calls are TRBV2 and TRBJ1-2; possibly TRBD1 for D (5 bases). Trimming stripped 2 bases from V and 5 bases from J, with 15 bases between. Per germline, CDR1 SNHLY and CDR2 FYNNEI. The CDR3 runs to 15 residues. CDR3 sequence (DNA): TGTGCCAGCAGTGAAATGAAGGCAGGGACTTATGGCTACACCTTC. This codes for CASSEMKAGTYGYTF.

V and J are TRBV7-2 and TRBJ2-7, with unresolved D. The CDR3 consists of 11 residues. Germline CDR1 reads SGHTA; CDR2 reads FQGNSA. V was clipped by 4 bases and J by 8 bases, with 9 bases between them. In nucleotides, the CDR3 is TGTGCCAGCAGCTCCTGGTCACAGCAGTACTTC. As protein: CASSSWSQQYF.

This clonotype has at least ten counts. The gene calls are TRBV4-3 and TRBJ2-2, with unresolved D. Trimming cost V 0 bases and J 5 bases, with 16 bases left between them. The CDR3 runs to 17 residues. Per the germline V gene, CDR1 is LGHNA and CDR2 is YSLEER. The CDR3 nucleotides are TGCGCCAGCAGCCAAGATCCCCTCGGCAGCGTGACCGGGGAGCTGTTTTTT. Translating it yields CASSQDPLGSVTGELFF.

The genes are TRBV6-1 and TRBJ1-1; 12 bases are shared with TRBD1. Germline assignment: CDR1 MNHNS and CDR2 SASEGT. This CDR3 is 15 amino acids long. Germline trimming cut 7 bases from V and 1 base from J; bases unmatched to any gene: 4. CDR3 loop: CASTGTGGSNTEAFF. The DNA of the CDR3 is TGTGCCAGCACCGGGACAGGGGGCTCGAACACTGAAGCTTTCTTT.

This clonotype has a handful of counts. The gene calls are TRBV5-6 and TRBJ2-7; TRBD2 matches at 10 bases. The V gene end was trimmed by 7 bases and the J gene end by 0 bases; junction bases not matched to a gene: 10. The CDR3 is 16 amino acids. The germline V gene encodes CDR1 SGHDT and CDR2 YYEEEE. The CDR3 loop reads CASCKTSGPDSYEQYF. CDR3 bases: TGTGCCAGCTGCAAGACTAGCGGGCCAGACTCCTACGAGCAGTACTTC.

This clonotype was counted ten times or more. The V gene is TRBV29-1, the J gene TRBJ1-5; TRBD1 is a possible D gene (6 bases). The V end was cut by 6 bases, the J end by 7 bases, with 19 bases between. Germline CDR1 SQVTM, CDR2 ANQGSEA. The CDR3 extends over 14 amino acids. CDR3 nucleotides: TGCAGCGTGGCCGAACGAGCGACAGGCCAGCCCCAGCATTTT. The encoded protein is CSVAERATGQPQHF.